This TCR beta chain appears in the sequencing data of a study of identical twins. Trimming removed 7 bases from V and 6 bases from J; junction bases left unmatched: 13. This CDR3 has 15 amino acids. Germline V gene sequence: CDR1 ENHRY, CDR2 SYGVKD. Unique molecular identifiers were present on cDNA, and template switching added a universal primer site. TCRdb re-analysed the 5' RACE reads in MiXCR, keeping a single row per CDR3 protein. The table has some 630,000 distinct CDR3 sequences, under 8.5% seen once. This clonotype was detected once. The antigen is unknown. The study, taken as a whole, reports: For out-of-frame beta sequences, excess twin sharing was weaker. Zero-insertion findings could be partly confounded by invariant cells (MAIT and iNKT cells).

This same sample was also taken into another study, of yellow fever vaccine responses in identical twins.

Material: PBMCs. The chain couples TRBV10-3 to TRBJ2-7; 9 nucleotides align to TRBD1. This receptor was identified in a woman aged 18-29 years in good health. CDR3 residues: CAIKARGDRASEQYV. The CDR3 nucleotides are TGTGCCATCAAGGCGAGGGGGGACAGGGCTTCCGAGCAGTACGTC.